Listed below are T cell receptor beta chains from one sample, sequenced in a study of tumor-infiltrating lymphocytes in primary liver carcinoma. One entry per CDR3 protein, called by TCRdb with MiXCR from the multiplex PCR reads. The table records some 130,000 distinct CDR3 sequences, around 70% of them present only once. Material: tumor-adjacent normal liver tissue. The receptors originated from a woman aged 60-75 years with primary liver carcinoma and hepatitis B virus infection. Both conserved end residues are part of each CDR3. Each record gives: V gene, clone size, CDR3 length, J gene, D gene, CDR3 protein, CDR3 DNA. A D gene is named only where the DNA matches it firmly. Expanded clones are given a class, and other clones once, few, many or no size at all.

v_call: TRBV12-3/TRBV12-4; clone_size: NA; cdr3_length: 16; j_call: TRBJ1-5; d_call: NA; cdr3_aa: CASSFGQPSVGQPQHF; cdr3_nt: TGTGCCAGTAGTTTCGGGCAGCCCTCCGTGGGTCAGCCCCAGCATTTT
v_call: TRBV12-3/TRBV12-4; clone_size: NA; cdr3_length: 14; j_call: TRBJ1-1; d_call: NA; cdr3_aa: CASSWGVLATGAFF; cdr3_nt: TGTGCCAGCAGTTGGGGGGTACTGGCCACTGGAGCTTTCTTT
v_call: TRBV28; clone_size: many; cdr3_length: 13; j_call: TRBJ1-2; d_call: TRBD1; cdr3_aa: CASSSAGGHGYTF; cdr3_nt: TGTGCCAGCAGTTCGGCAGGGGGGCATGGCTACACCTTC
v_call: TRBV18; clone_size: NA; cdr3_length: 13; j_call: TRBJ1-5; d_call: NA; cdr3_aa: CASSPGEGQPQHF; cdr3_nt: TGTGCCAGCTCACCGGGGGAAGGACAGCCCCAGCATTTT
v_call: TRBV29-1; clone_size: once; cdr3_length: 11; j_call: TRBJ2-3; d_call: TRBD1; cdr3_aa: CRVAGRGRVYF; cdr3_nt: TGCAGGGTGGCGGGCAGGGGGAGAGTGTATTTT
v_call: TRBV29-1; clone_size: NA; cdr3_length: 12; j_call: TRBJ2-7; d_call: TRBD1; cdr3_aa: CSAGTGNSERYF; cdr3_nt: TGCAGCGCCGGGACAGGGAATAGCGAGCGATACTTC
v_call: TRBV6-1; clone_size: NA; cdr3_length: 17; j_call: TRBJ1-2; d_call: TRBD1; cdr3_aa: CASTIAGTEVPSFGYTF; cdr3_nt: TGTGCCAGCACTATCGCCGGGACAGAGGTCCCCTCTTTTGGCTACACCTTC
v_call: TRBV11-2; clone_size: NA; cdr3_length: 15; j_call: TRBJ2-1; d_call: NA; cdr3_aa: CASSKEGGEINEQFF; cdr3_nt: TGTGCCAGCAGCAAAGAGGGGGGAGAGATCAATGAGCAGTTTTTC
v_call: TRBV10-2; clone_size: many; cdr3_length: 12; j_call: TRBJ1-6; d_call: TRBD1; cdr3_aa: CASNRGGSPLHF; cdr3_nt: TGCGCCAGCAACAGGGGTGGATCACCCCTCCACTTT
v_call: TRBV11-2; clone_size: NA; cdr3_length: 15; j_call: TRBJ2-4; d_call: NA; cdr3_aa: CACSLDGRGRDIQYF; cdr3_nt: TGTGCCTGCAGCTTAGACGGTCGGGGGCGCGACATTCAGTACTTC
v_call: TRBV6-5; clone_size: NA; cdr3_length: 19; j_call: TRBJ1-2; d_call: NA; cdr3_aa: CAGRPWGQGARGMNYGHTF; cdr3_nt: NA
v_call: TRBV7-8; clone_size: NA; cdr3_length: 17; j_call: TRBJ2-5; d_call: TRBD1; cdr3_aa: CASNLIIGQGAGETQYF; cdr3_nt: TGTGCCAGTAACTTAATAATTGGGCAGGGGGCAGGAGAGACCCAGTACTTC
v_call: TRBV5-4; clone_size: NA; cdr3_length: 15; j_call: TRBJ2-1; d_call: NA; cdr3_aa: CASSFTSGPINGQFF; cdr3_nt: TGTGCCAGCAGCTTCACTTCGGGACCCATTAATGGGCAGTTCTTC
v_call: TRBV7-8; clone_size: many; cdr3_length: 15; j_call: TRBJ2-2; d_call: TRBD1; cdr3_aa: CASTRQGQNTGELFF; cdr3_nt: TGTGCCAGCACCCGACAGGGCCAGAACACCGGGGAGCTGTTTTTT